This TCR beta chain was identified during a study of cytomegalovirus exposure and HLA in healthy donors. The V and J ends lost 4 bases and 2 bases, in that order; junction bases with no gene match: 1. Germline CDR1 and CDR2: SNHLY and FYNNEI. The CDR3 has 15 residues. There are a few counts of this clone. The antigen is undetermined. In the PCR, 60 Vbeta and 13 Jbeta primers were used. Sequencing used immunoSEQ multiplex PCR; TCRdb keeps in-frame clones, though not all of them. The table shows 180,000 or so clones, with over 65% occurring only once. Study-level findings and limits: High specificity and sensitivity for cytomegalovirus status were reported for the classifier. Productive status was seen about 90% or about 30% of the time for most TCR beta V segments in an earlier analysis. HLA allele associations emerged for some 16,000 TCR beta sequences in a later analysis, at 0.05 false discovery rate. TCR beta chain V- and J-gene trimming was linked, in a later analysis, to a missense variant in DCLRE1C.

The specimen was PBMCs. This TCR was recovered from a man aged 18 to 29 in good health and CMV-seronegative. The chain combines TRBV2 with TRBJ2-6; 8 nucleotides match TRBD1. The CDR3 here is CASSAQGAGANVLTF. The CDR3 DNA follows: TGTGCCAGCAGTGCACAGGGGGCTGGGGCCAACGTCCTGACTTTC.